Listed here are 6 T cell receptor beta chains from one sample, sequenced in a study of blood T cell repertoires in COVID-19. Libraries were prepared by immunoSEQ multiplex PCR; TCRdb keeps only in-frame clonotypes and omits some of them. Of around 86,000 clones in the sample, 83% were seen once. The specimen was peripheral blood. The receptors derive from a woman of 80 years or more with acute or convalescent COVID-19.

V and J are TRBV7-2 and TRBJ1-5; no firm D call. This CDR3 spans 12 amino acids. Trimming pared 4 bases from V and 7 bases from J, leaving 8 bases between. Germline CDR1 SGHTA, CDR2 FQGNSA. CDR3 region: CASSSSGQPQHF. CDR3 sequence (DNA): TGTGCCAGCAGCTCGTCTGGCCAGCCCCAGCATTTT.

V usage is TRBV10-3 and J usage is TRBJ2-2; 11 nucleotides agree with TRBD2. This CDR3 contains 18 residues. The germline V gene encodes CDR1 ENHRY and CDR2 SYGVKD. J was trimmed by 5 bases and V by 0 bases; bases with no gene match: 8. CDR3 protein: CAISESGSGRAGTGELFF. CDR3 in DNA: TGTGCCATCAGTGAGTCCGGTAGCGGGAGGGCCGGGACCGGGGAGCTGTTTTTT.

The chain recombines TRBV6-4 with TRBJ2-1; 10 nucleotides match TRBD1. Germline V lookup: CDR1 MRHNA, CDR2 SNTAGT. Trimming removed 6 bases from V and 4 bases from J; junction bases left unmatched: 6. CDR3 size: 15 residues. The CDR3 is CASSKGQGTYNEQFF. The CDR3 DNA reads TGTGCCAGCAGCAAGGGACAGGGGACATACAATGAGCAGTTCTTC.

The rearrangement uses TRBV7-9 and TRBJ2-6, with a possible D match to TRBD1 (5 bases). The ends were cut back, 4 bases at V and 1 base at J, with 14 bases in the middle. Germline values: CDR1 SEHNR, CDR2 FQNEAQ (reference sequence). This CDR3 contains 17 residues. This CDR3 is CASSYPKGLSGANVLTF. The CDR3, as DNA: TGTGCCAGCAGCTACCCGAAGGGGCTTTCTGGGGCCAACGTCCTGACTTTC.

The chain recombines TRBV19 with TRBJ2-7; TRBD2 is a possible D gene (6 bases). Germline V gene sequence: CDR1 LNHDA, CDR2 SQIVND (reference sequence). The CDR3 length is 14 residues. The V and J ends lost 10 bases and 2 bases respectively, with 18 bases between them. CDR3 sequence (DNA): TGTGCCACCTTTAGTGGAGGGCCAACCTACGAGCAGTACTTC. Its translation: CATFSGGPTYEQYF.

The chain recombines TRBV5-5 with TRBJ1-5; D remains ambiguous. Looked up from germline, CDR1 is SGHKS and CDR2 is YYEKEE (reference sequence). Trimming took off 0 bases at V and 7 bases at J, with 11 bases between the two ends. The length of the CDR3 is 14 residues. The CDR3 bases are TGTGCCAGCAGCTTGGACATGATGTACCAGCCCCAGCATTTT. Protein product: CASSLDMMYQPQHF.